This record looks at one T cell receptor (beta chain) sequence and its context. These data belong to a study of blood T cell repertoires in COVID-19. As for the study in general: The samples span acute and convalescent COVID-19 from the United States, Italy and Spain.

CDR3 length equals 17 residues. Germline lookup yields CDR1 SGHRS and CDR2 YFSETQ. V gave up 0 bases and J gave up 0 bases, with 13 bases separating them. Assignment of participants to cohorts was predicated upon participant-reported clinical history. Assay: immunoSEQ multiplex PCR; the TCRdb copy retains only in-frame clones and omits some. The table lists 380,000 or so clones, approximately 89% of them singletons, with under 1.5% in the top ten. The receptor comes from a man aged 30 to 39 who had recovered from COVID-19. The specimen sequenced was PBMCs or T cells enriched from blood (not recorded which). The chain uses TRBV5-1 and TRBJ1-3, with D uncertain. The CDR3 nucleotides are TGCGCCAGCAGCTTGGAATATTCGGGGTCCTCTGGAAACACCATATATTTT. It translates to CASSLEYSGSSGNTIYF. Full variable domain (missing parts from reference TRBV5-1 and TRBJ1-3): KAGVTQTPRYLIKTRGQQVTLSCSPISGHRSVSWYQQTPGQGLQFLFEYFSETQRNKGNFPGRFSGRQFSNSRSEMNVSTLELGDSALYLCASSLEYSGSSGNTIYFGEGSWLTVV.